What follows are 10 T cell receptor beta chains derived from one specimen sequenced in a study of tumor and adjacent non-tumor tissue in lung cancer. The template was RNA from unsorted bulk tissue. Three rounds of nested PCR, following a modified ARM-PCR protocol, produced the TCRbeta library. TCRdb recomputed calls from the multiplex PCR reads with MiXCR, one row per CDR3 protein. The repertoire consists of 65,000 to 80,000 distinct CDR3 sequences, with around 73% occurring once and the leading ten covering 25% to 30%. Sequenced: lung tumor tissue. Source of these receptors: a man aged 60 to 69 with non-small cell lung cancer.

A word on this clonotype: Sequence at one end of the junction differs from germline and may be a read error. The chain recombines TRBV29-1 with TRBJ2-1, with TRBD1 matching over 7 bases. Germline V gene data show CDR1 as SQVTM and CDR2 as ANQGSEA. The CDR3 runs 15 residues. This CDR3 is CSVEGDRISYNEQFF. For the CDR3, the DNA is TGCAGCGTTGAGGGGGACAGAATCTCCTACAATGAACAGTTCTTC.

Turning to this clonotype: Mismatch with germline at one junction end may stem from a read error. This rearrangement joins TRBV29-1 to TRBJ1-1; D call uncertain. Per the germline V gene, CDR1 is SQVTM and CDR2 is ANQGSEA. The CDR3 has 13 residues. CDR3 nucleotide sequence: TGCAACGTTGAGGTCCCCGGGTTTGGTGAAACTTTCTTT. It encodes CNVEVPGFGETFF.

Details on this clonotype: Relative to the germline gene, one junction end is altered; a read error may explain this. V and J are TRBV29-1 and TRBJ1-1, with 7 bases lining up with TRBD1. Germline values: CDR1 SQVTM, CDR2 ANQGSEA. The CDR3 consists of 13 residues. CDR3 DNA: TGCAGAGTGGACTTGACAGGGAACAATGAAGCTTTCTTT. Its translation: CRVDLTGNNEAFF.

Worth noting for this clonotype: Sequence at one end of the junction differs from germline and may be a read error. The CDR3 DNA is TGTGCAAGCAGCTCCGGGCTAGCAGAAGGCACAGATACGCAGTATTTT. This translates into CASSSGLAEGTDTQYF. This chain connects TRBV11-3 to TRBJ2-3, with D maybe TRBD2 (5 bases). Per the germline V gene, CDR1 is SGHNT and CDR2 is YENEEA. This CDR3 region has 16 residues.

The table lists this clonotype with a few counts. This could be a read error, since a much larger clone is one nucleotide away. The conserved closing phenylalanine or tryptophan is absent in this CDR3, likely reflecting a read error. This rearrangement joins TRBV14 to TRBJ2-5; no firm D call. Trimming pared 1 base from V and 5 bases from J, leaving 5 bases between. This CDR3 is 12 amino acids long. Germline assignment: CDR1 SGHDN and CDR2 FVKESK. CDR3 loop: CASSQGWETQYS. DNA for the CDR3: TGTGCCAGCAGCCAAGGCTGGGAGACCCAGTACTCC.

In its sample, this clonotype was seen many times. This chain links TRBV20-1 with TRBJ2-3, with 14 nucleotides matching TRBD2. Trimming cost V 4 bases and J 0 bases; bases outside gene matches: 9. This CDR3 region has 18 residues. Germline CDR1 and CDR2: DFQATT and SNEGSKA (reference sequence). The DNA for the CDR3 is TGCAGTGCTACCCCGGGACTAGCGGGAGACACTAGCACAGATACGCAGTATTTT. The encoded protein is CSATPGLAGDTSTDTQYF.

As for this clonotype: A junction end diverges from the germline sequence, so it may reflect a read error. V and J are TRBV6-5 and TRBJ2-7; no clear D. The germline gives CDR1 MNHEY, CDR2 SVGAGI. The CDR3 totals 12 residues. The CDR3 spells CDSSCGGYEQYF. The CDR3 DNA reads as TGTGACAGCAGTTGCGGCGGCTACGAACAGTACTTC.

The rearrangement links TRBV29-1 to TRBJ2-4, with 8 bases identical to TRBD2. The germline V gene encodes CDR1 SQVTM and CDR2 ANQGSEA. This CDR3 comprises 16 residues. The ends lost 1 base at V and 12 bases at J; junction bases unmatched: 17. CDR3 in amino acids: CSVEAEGTSGEDTQYF. As DNA, the CDR3 is TGCAGCGTTGAAGCCGAAGGAACTAGCGGCGAAGACACTCAGTACTTC.

Concerning this clonotype itself: A read error may account for a junction end that differs from germline. The chain recombines TRBV11-3 with TRBJ2-1; 9 bases map to TRBD2. CDR1 is SGHNT and CDR2 is YENEEA in the germline V gene. This CDR3 contains 16 residues. CDR3 sequence (DNA): TGTGCCAGCAGCTCCGTGACTAGCGGTACCCACAATGAGCAGTCCTTC. Protein: CASSSVTSGTHNEQSF.

As regards this clonotype: Since a much larger clone is just one base distant, this may be a read error. J is TRBJ2-7 and V is TRBV5-4; possibly TRBD1 for D (6 bases). The CDR3 totals 13 residues. Germline V gene data show CDR1 as SGHNT and CDR2 as YYREEE (reference sequence). The CDR3 loop reads CTSSLGDTGEQYF. In DNA form, the CDR3 reads TGTACCAGCAGCTTGGGGGACACAGGCGAGCAGTACTTC.